Shown below are 22 T cell receptor beta chains from a single sample sequenced in a study of beta chain features in type 1 diabetes (dated by TCRdb to the late 2010s). The library was generated by the immunoSEQ multiplex PCR assay. The entire amount of isolated RNA was reverse transcribed using the High Capacity cDNA Reverse Transcription Kit, so the sequenced TCRB transcripts were expressed ones. TCRdb took over this immuneACCESS table, retaining in-frame rearrangements with V and J assigned. Such tables are incomplete; in checked studies, under half of the missing clones stem from an unresolved V gene, and the remainder is unexplained. The sample table records around 330,000 clones; 11% of these occur just once. 0.015% of the sample belongs to the ten largest clones. The sequencing sample was made of naive CD4+ T cells from blood. Taken with the paper, the label for cell subset or site translates to: true naive CD4+ T cells. These receptors originate from a woman younger than 45 in good health.

This chain links TRBV6-5 with TRBJ1-1; D not certain. The ends were cut back, 7 bases at V and 1 base at J, with 10 bases in the middle. CDR3 length equals 13 residues. CDR1 is MNHEY, CDR2 SVGAGI, per germline. The CDR3 reads CASTTQQNTEAFF. CDR3 coding DNA: TGTGCCAGCACCACCCAACAGAACACTGAAGCTTTCTTT.

This clone was counted a few times. The chain is built from TRBV6-5 and TRBJ1-2; 8 bases fit TRBD1. CDR3 length: 15 residues. Germline CDR1 reads MNHEY; CDR2 reads SVGAGI. Losses at the gene ends were 6 bases for V and 7 bases for J; bases not matched to a gene: 13. The CDR3 protein is CASRPTLDRASGYTF. The CDR3 nucleotides are TGTGCCAGCAGACCCACCTTGGACAGGGCTAGTGGCTACACCTTC.

This clone was recorded a few times. The chain combines TRBV25-1 with TRBJ2-1, with unresolved D. The V and J ends lost 8 bases and 12 bases respectively, with 17 bases between them. The CDR3 has 12 amino acids. Germline loops: CDR1 MGHDK, CDR2 SYGVNS. The CDR3 loop is CASQASLLGQFF. The CDR3 DNA reads TGTGCCAGCCAAGCCTCACTATTGGGGCAGTTCTTC.

This clone was seen only a few times. The chain is built from TRBV9 and TRBJ2-5; 8 nucleotides line up with TRBD2. Trimming at V came to 3 bases and at J to 0 bases, leaving 4 bases not matched to a gene. Germline CDR1 reads SGDLS; CDR2 reads YYNGEE. The CDR3 runs 15 residues. DNA of the CDR3: TGTGCCAGCAGCGGCACTAGCGGATACCAAGAGACCCAGTACTTC. Protein product: CASSGTSGYQETQYF.

A few counts support this clone. The V gene is TRBV9, the J gene TRBJ2-7, with a tentative D call TRBD2 (6 bases). Germline V gene lookup returns CDR1 SGDLS and CDR2 YYNGEE. This CDR3 contains 15 residues. Trimming left V 0 bases short and J 0 bases short, with 10 bases between. The CDR3 DNA sequence: TGTGCCAGCAGCGTAGAAATCGGGAGCTCCTACGAGCAGTACTTC. Its translation is CASSVEIGSSYEQYF.

This CDR3 is CASSLVGTGSYNEQFF. CDR3 sequence (DNA): TGTGCCAGCAGTTTGGTTGGGACAGGGAGCTACAATGAGCAGTTCTTC. V usage is TRBV28 and J usage is TRBJ2-1; TRBD1 matches 9 bases. This CDR3 is built from 16 residues. J was trimmed by 3 bases and V by 3 bases; bases with no gene match: 6. Germline-derived CDR1 and CDR2 are MDHEN and SYDVKM.

This clone occurred a few times. The chain couples TRBV18 to TRBJ2-5; 7 bases line up with TRBD2. The V and J ends lost 3 bases and 1 base, in that order; junction bases with no gene match: 5. The CDR3 runs to 15 residues. Germline CDR1 reads KGHSH; CDR2 reads LQKENI. CDR3 sequence (DNA): TGTGCCAGCTCACCCGCGGGACTACCCCAAGAGACCCAGTACTTC. This sequence encodes CASSPAGLPQETQYF.

This clone was counted only a few times. Distinct nucleotide sequences in the sample also encode this CDR3. The chain joins TRBV5-1 to TRBJ2-1; TRBD2 matches at 7 bases. Germline lookup yields CDR1 SGHRS and CDR2 YFSETQ. The CDR3 is made up of 15 amino acids. Trimming cost V 4 bases and J 0 bases; bases outside gene matches: 4. For the CDR3, the DNA is TGCGCCAGCAGCCCAGGCGGGAGCTCCTACAATGAGCAGTTCTTC. This translates into CASSPGGSSYNEQFF. Based on the CDR3 plus reference TRBV5-1 and TRBJ2-1, the full variable domain is KAGVTQTPRYLIKTRGQQVTLSCSPISGHRSVSWYQQTPGQGLQFLFEYFSETQRNKGNFPGRFSGRQFSNSRSEMNVSTLELGDSALYLCASSPGGSSYNEQFFGPGTRLTVL.

This sequence joins TRBV15 and TRBJ1-1; D is perhaps TRBD1 (5 bases). V was shortened by 1 base and J by 5 bases, with 11 bases between the two germline ends. Germline V gene sequence: CDR1 LNHNV, CDR2 YYDKDF (reference sequence). The CDR3 contains 14 residues. The CDR3 spells CATSRVAGRTEAFF. The DNA of the CDR3 is TGTGCCACCAGCAGAGTGGCGGGGCGGACTGAAGCTTTCTTT.

This sequence joins TRBV5-6 and TRBJ1-2; TRBD1 agrees at 7 bases. Germline V gene sequence: CDR1 SGHDT, CDR2 YYEEEE. This CDR3 is 14 amino acids long. J was trimmed by 4 bases and V by 4 bases; bases with no gene match: 7. The CDR3 DNA reads as TGTGCCAGCAGCCGTCCGGGACAGCTCTATGGCTACACCTTC. This encodes CASSRPGQLYGYTF.

The rearrangement joins TRBV11-2 to TRBJ1-2; 7 bases align to TRBD1. The V gene end was trimmed by 1 base and the J gene end by 8 bases; junction bases not matched to a gene: 7. The CDR3 totals 14 residues. Germline-derived CDR1 and CDR2 are SGHAT and FQNNGV. CDR3 DNA: TGTGCCAGCAGCTTAGGGAACAGGGGTAACGGCTACACCTTC. Protein sequence: CASSLGNRGNGYTF.

This clone was picked up a small number of times. The chain recombines TRBV6-5 with TRBJ2-7; 8 bases agree with TRBD2. Germline V gene lookup returns CDR1 MNHEY and CDR2 SVGAGI. The CDR3 contains 15 residues. V was pared by 5 bases and J by 2 bases, with 8 bases of the junction left unmatched. CDR3 sequence: CASSRGIAGPYEQYF. The DNA of the CDR3 is TGTGCCAGCAGTCGCGGGATAGCGGGACCCTACGAGCAGTACTTC.

The chain employs TRBV5-1 and TRBJ2-5; D is possibly TRBD2 (5 bases). This CDR3 is built from 13 residues. Germline V gene lookup returns CDR1 SGHRS and CDR2 YFSETQ. Deletions cut 5 bases from V and 5 bases from J, with 13 bases between. CDR3 sequence: CASRRRSGETQYF. The DNA for the CDR3 is TGCGCCAGCAGAAGGAGGTCTGGGGAGACCCAGTACTTC.

This rearrangement joins TRBV5-1 to TRBJ2-2; 14 bases agree with TRBD2. Germline V gene sequence: CDR1 SGHRS, CDR2 YFSETQ. The V gene end was trimmed by 3 bases and the J gene end by 4 bases; junction bases not matched to a gene: 8. The CDR3 totals 18 residues. In DNA form, the CDR3 reads TGCGCCAGCAGCTCCGGACTAGCGGGAGGTCGGGGCACCGGGGAGCTGTTTTTT. Residues: CASSSGLAGGRGTGELFF.

This clone was seen more than once but under ten times. This chain connects TRBV5-1 to TRBJ2-2; 8 positions agree with TRBD2. The germline gives CDR1 SGHRS, CDR2 YFSETQ. Trimming removed 2 bases from V and 3 bases from J; junction bases left unmatched: 0. The CDR3 length is 14 residues. The CDR3: CASSFGRDTGELFF. CDR3 sequence (DNA): TGCGCCAGCAGCTTCGGGAGGGACACCGGGGAGCTGTTTTTT.

This clone showed up just a few times. The chain uses TRBV5-1 and TRBJ2-5, with TRBD2 as a possible D gene (5 bases). This CDR3 contains 13 residues. CDR1 is SGHRS, CDR2 YFSETQ, per germline. The germline V and J ends were trimmed by 4 bases and 2 bases, with 9 bases remaining between them. The CDR3 protein is CASSRGLQETQYF. The DNA for the CDR3 is TGCGCCAGCAGCCGCGGGCTACAAGAGACCCAGTACTTC.

This clone was seen a few times. J is TRBJ1-1 and V is TRBV29-1, with 7 bases lining up with TRBD1. In germline, CDR1 is SQVTM, CDR2 ANQGSEA. CDR3 length equals 13 residues. J gave up 2 bases and V 8 bases, and 8 bases lay outside the gene matches. The CDR3 region is CSTLRGLNTEAFF. As DNA, the CDR3 is TGCAGCACGCTTAGGGGGCTTAACACTGAAGCTTTCTTT.

This chain uses TRBV7-2 with TRBJ2-1; the D gene is possibly TRBD2 (5 bases). Between the trimmed V and J ends, which lost 1 base and 15 bases, there was a span of 13 bases. The CDR3 is 12 residues long. Germline CDR1 SGHTA, CDR2 FQGNSA. CDR3 nucleotides: TGTGCCAGCAGCTTAGAGCTTGCCCGGGGGTTCTTC. Its translation is CASSLELARGFF.

This clone was detected a few times. This chain links TRBV7-9 with TRBJ2-5; no firm D call. V dropped 1 base and J dropped 2 bases, with 14 bases sitting between them. This CDR3 has 16 amino acids. The germline V gene has CDR1 SEHNR and CDR2 FQNEAQ (reference sequence). The DNA for the CDR3 is TGTGCCAGCAGCTTAGGTCGCTCGCGAGATCAAGAGACCCAGTACTTC. This encodes CASSLGRSRDQETQYF.

This clone was counted only a few times. The chain combines TRBV7-2 with TRBJ2-7; TRBD2 agrees at 9 bases. V shed 4 bases, J shed 6 bases, and the junction held 7 bases outside the gene matches. The germline V gene encodes CDR1 SGHTA and CDR2 FQGNSA. The CDR3 covers 14 residues. In DNA form, the CDR3 reads TGTGCCAGCAGCTCTATAGCGGGAGACGGCGAGCAGTACTTC. Encoded protein: CASSSIAGDGEQYF.

The chain recombines TRBV6-5 with TRBJ2-1, with 8 positions matching TRBD1. Germline CDR1 is MNHEY and CDR2 is SVGAGI. V was pared by 2 bases and J by 2 bases, with 5 bases of the junction left unmatched. This CDR3 comprises 16 residues. The CDR3 DNA follows: TGTGCCAGCAGTTACAAACGGACAGGGACCTACAATGAGCAGTTCTTC. It encodes CASSYKRTGTYNEQFF.

The chain carries TRBV19 and TRBJ2-3, with 7 positions matching TRBD2. From germline, CDR1 is LNHDA and CDR2 SQIVND (reference sequence). Losses at the gene ends were 5 bases for V and 1 base for J; bases not matched to a gene: 3. This CDR3 has 14 amino acids. The CDR3 loop is CASSGLAGTDTQYF. As DNA, the CDR3 is TGTGCCAGTAGTGGTCTAGCGGGCACAGATACGCAGTATTTT.